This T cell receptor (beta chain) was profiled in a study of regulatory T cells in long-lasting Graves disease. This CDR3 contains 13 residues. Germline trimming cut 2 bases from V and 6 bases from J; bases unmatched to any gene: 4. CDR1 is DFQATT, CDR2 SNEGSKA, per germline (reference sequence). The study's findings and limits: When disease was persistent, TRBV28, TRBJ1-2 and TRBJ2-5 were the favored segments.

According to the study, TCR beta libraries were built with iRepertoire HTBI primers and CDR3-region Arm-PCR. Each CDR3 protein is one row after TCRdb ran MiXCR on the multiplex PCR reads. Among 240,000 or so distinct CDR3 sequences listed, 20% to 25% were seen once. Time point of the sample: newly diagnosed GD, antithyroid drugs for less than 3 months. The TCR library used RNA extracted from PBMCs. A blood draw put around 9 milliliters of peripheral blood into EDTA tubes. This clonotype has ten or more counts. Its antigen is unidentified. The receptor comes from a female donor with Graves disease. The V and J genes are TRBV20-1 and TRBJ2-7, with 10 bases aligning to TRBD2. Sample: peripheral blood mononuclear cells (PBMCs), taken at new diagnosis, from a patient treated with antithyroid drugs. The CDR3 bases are TGCAGTGCTAGATCACTAGCGGGATTCGAGCAGTACTTC. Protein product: CSARSLAGFEQYF.